This T cell receptor (beta chain) comes out of a study of control samples from healthy donors and cancer patients. Repertoires were generated with immunoSEQ multiplex PCR, while TCRdb's copy carries only in-frame clones and drops some. This table holds about 140,000 clones, 70% to 90% found once. The CDR3 consists of 16 residues. V was shortened by 0 bases and J by 6 bases, with 17 bases between the two germline ends. Germline V CDR1 and CDR2: SGHRS, YFSETQ. This sequence joins TRBV5-1 and TRBJ2-3; D is unclear. This TCR was recovered from a woman aged 25 to 39 in good health. Sequenced: blood. The CDR3 nucleotides read TGCGCCAGCAGCTTGGGCCATGTGGGCCCGGCCGATACGCAGTATTTT. Translation gives CASSLGHVGPADTQYF.